The 6 T cell receptor beta chains below were found in one sample sequenced in a study of shared clonotypes between healthy human individuals. Sequencing used immunoSEQ multiplex PCR; TCRdb keeps in-frame clones, though not all of them. This table has roughly 1.4 million clones, approximately 98.5% appearing once. Sequenced input: naive CD4+ T cells sorted from blood. Subset indicated: CD45RA+ positively selected. These receptors were collected from a man aged 25 to 40 in good health.

The V call is TRBV18, the J call TRBJ2-3; D is ambiguous. Germline V CDR1 and CDR2: KGHSH, LQKENI. Trimming took 4 bases from V and 2 from J, leaving 7 bases between them. This CDR3 comprises 13 residues. This chain's CDR3 is CASSLYLTDTQYF. The CDR3, as DNA: TGTGCCAGCTCACTGTACCTCACAGATACGCAGTATTTT. The full variable domain, with the rest looked up from reference TRBV18 and TRBJ2-3, is NAGVMQNPRHLVRRRGQEARLRCSPMKGHSHVYWYRQLPEEGLKFMVYLQKENIIDESGMPKERFSAEFPKEGPSILRIQQVVRGDSAAYFCASSLYLTDTQYFGPGTRLTVL.

This rearrangement joins TRBV5-1 to TRBJ2-5; D remains unclear. The CDR3 runs to 15 residues. With 4 bases removed from V and 4 bases from J, the gap between germline ends came to 17 bases. Germline V gene lookup returns CDR1 SGHRS and CDR2 YFSETQ. CDR3 sequence (DNA): TGCGCCAGCAGCCAGGCCCAACACTTGGGAGAGACCCAGTACTTC. Protein product: CASSQAQHLGETQYF.

V gene TRBV25-1 combines with J gene TRBJ1-2; possible D gene TRBD1, 5 bases. CDR3 length: 13 residues. Germline V gives CDR1 MGHDK, CDR2 SYGVNS. V was trimmed by 5 bases and J by 4 bases, leaving 11 bases between them. The CDR3 DNA is TGTGCCAGCAGTACGGACACTAGCTATGGCTACACCTTC. It specifies CASSTDTSYGYTF.

Details on this clone: Distinct nucleotide sequences in the sample also encode this CDR3. The chain employs TRBV5-1 and TRBJ2-7; TRBD2 agrees at 8 bases. Germline trimming cut 4 bases from V and 1 base from J; bases unmatched to any gene: 4. This CDR3 region has 14 residues. Germline CDR1 SGHRS, CDR2 YFSETQ. Here the CDR3 DNA reads TGCGCCAGCAGCCCGGGGGGGAGGTCCTACGAGCAGTACTTC. Translation gives CASSPGGRSYEQYF. Together with reference TRBV5-1 and TRBJ2-7, the CDR3 gives the full variable domain: KAGVTQTPRYLIKTRGQQVTLSCSPISGHRSVSWYQQTPGQGLQFLFEYFSETQRNKGNFPGRFSGRQFSNSRSEMNVSTLELGDSALYLCASSPGGRSYEQYFGPGTRLTVT.

This chain connects TRBV7-8 to TRBJ2-3; 10 nucleotides align to TRBD2. Germline V gene data show CDR1 as SGHVS and CDR2 as FQNEAQ. The CDR3 runs 20 residues. The junction had 14 bases not matched to a gene; V was cut back by 2 bases and J by 0 bases. The CDR3 sequence: CASSLSWASGSGISTDTQYF. CDR3 in DNA: TGTGCCAGCAGCTTAAGTTGGGCTAGCGGGAGTGGGATTAGCACAGATACGCAGTATTTT. The whole variable domain, remainder taken from reference TRBV7-8 and TRBJ2-3, is GAGVSQSPRYKVAKRGQDVALRCDPISGHVSLFWYQQALGQGPEFLTYFQNEAQLDKSGLPSDRFFAERPEGSVSTLKIQRTQQEDSAVYLCASSLSWASGSGISTDTQYFGPGTRLTVL.

The chain employs TRBV5-1 and TRBJ1-1; 10 bases line up with TRBD1. This CDR3 has 20 amino acids. The ends lost 4 bases at V and 2 bases at J; junction bases unmatched: 20. CDR1 and CDR2 from the germline V gene are SGHRS and YFSETQ. The CDR3, as DNA: TGCGCCAGCAGCCTTTTTCCCTCGACAGGGGGCGGTTTAAGAAACACTGAAGCTTTCTTT. It specifies CASSLFPSTGGGLRNTEAFF.